This T cell receptor beta chain appears in the sequencing data of a study of cytomegalovirus exposure and HLA in healthy donors. The study, taken as a whole, reports: The authors assumed roughly uniform sequencing depth across donors for presence/absence analyses. Earlier analysis yielded a pattern in which most TCR beta V segments were productive about 87% or about 30% of the time.

Germline V gene lookup returns CDR1 LNHDA and CDR2 SQIVND (reference sequence). CDR3 size: 15 residues. V dropped 3 bases and J dropped 8; count of bases not matched to a gene: 8. It was with 60 Vbeta and 13 Jbeta primers that the PCR ran. The method was immunoSEQ multiplex PCR; TCRdb's version includes in-frame clones alone and lacks a portion of them. The table has approximately 150,000 clones, over 70% seen once. Worth noting for this clone: Its antigen remains unidentified.

This receptor was obtained from a woman aged 40 to 50 in good health and CMV-seronegative. The V and J genes are TRBV19 and TRBJ2-1; 9 bases fit TRBD2. Sequenced sample: PBMCs. This CDR3 is CASSIGGGRAHEQFF. The CDR3 DNA sequence: TGTGCCAGTAGTATTGGTGGCGGGAGGGCCCATGAGCAGTTCTTC.